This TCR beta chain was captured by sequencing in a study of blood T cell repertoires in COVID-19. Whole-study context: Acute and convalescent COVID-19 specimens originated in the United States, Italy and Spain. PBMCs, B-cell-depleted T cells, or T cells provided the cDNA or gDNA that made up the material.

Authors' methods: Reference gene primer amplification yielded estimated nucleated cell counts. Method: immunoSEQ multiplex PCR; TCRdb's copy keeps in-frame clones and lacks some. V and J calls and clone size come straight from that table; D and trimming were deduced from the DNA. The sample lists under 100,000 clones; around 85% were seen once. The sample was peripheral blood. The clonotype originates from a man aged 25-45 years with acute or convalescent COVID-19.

The CDR3 here is CASSFGPHRGYTF. The CDR3 DNA is TGTGCCAGCAGTTTTGGGCCACACCGGGGCTACACCTTC. The chain employs TRBV6-5 and TRBJ1-2; D gene unclear. Germline V lookup: CDR1 MNHEY, CDR2 SVGAGI. V was cut by 4 bases and J by 8 bases, with 14 bases left in between. The CDR3 extends over 13 amino acids.